This T cell receptor beta chain came from a study of blood T cell repertoires in COVID-19. Looked up from germline, CDR1 is MNHEY and CDR2 is SMNVEV (reference sequence). Germline trimming cut 6 bases from V and 4 bases from J; bases unmatched to any gene: 17. The CDR3 runs 17 residues. Sequenced by immunoSEQ multiplex PCR; TCRdb stores in-frame clones only, minus some. Here the sample spans 200,000 to 300,000 clones, 86% being singletons. The chain uses TRBV27 and TRBJ1-1; 7 bases match TRBD1. The TCR sequence derives from a woman of 80 years or more with COVID-19, enrolled during active disease. Sequencing used peripheral blood. The CDR3 spells CASSPMRGQQGGTEAFF. CDR3 sequence (DNA): TGTGCCAGCAGCCCCATGCGGGGACAGCAGGGTGGCACTGAAGCTTTCTTT.